Below are 32 T cell receptor beta chains sequenced from a single sample in a study of blood T cells in healthy people across ages. PCR was performed a second time for about 7 to 11 cycles using a sample-barcoded 5' primer and a J-beta primer mix. MiXCR was run by TCRdb on the 5' RACE reads, yielding one entry per CDR3 protein. Seen here are about 680,000 distinct CDR3 sequences, 45% to 50% observed once, and the top ten hold 30% to 35%. The sequenced material came from blood. The receptors come from a woman aged 55-69 years in good health.

V is TRBV20-1 and J is TRBJ2-2; 7 nucleotides align to TRBD2. The CDR3 runs 15 residues. Germline loops: CDR1 DFQATT, CDR2 SNEGSKA (reference sequence). V lost 3 bases, J lost 2 bases, and 6 bases stayed unmatched. The CDR3 reads CSASFGGSNTGELFF. The CDR3 DNA reads TGCAGTGCTAGCTTCGGCGGGAGTAACACCGGGGAGCTGTTTTTT.

The rearrangement links TRBV20-1 to TRBJ1-5; 8 positions match TRBD1. The CDR3 extends over 16 amino acids. J lost 4 bases, V lost 0 bases, and 8 bases had no gene match. CDR1 and CDR2 from the germline V gene are DFQATT and SNEGSKA (reference sequence). The DNA for the CDR3 is TGCAGTGCTAGAGAGTTCCCCCGGGACAGGAATCAGCCCCAGCATTTT. This sequence encodes CSAREFPRDRNQPQHF.

The chain uses TRBV20-1 and TRBJ2-3, with D unresolved. The V end lost 3 bases, the J end lost 6 bases, and 7 bases lay between the germline ends. The CDR3 consists of 11 residues. Germline V gene data show CDR1 as DFQATT and CDR2 as SNEGSKA (reference sequence). The CDR3 DNA reads as TGCAGTGCTAGGCTAGTCGATACGCAGTATTTT. This gives the protein CSARLVDTQYF.

The chain uses TRBV3-1 and TRBJ2-1; tentatively, D is TRBD2 (6 bases). The germline V gene encodes CDR1 LGHDT and CDR2 YNNKEL (reference sequence). V was trimmed by 1 base and J by 6 bases, leaving 16 bases between them. There are 16 residues in the CDR3. CDR3 loop: CASSQVATRGPNEQFF. CDR3 sequence (DNA): TGTGCCAGCAGCCAAGTCGCGACTAGGGGCCCCAATGAGCAGTTCTTC.

The chain combines TRBV24-1 with TRBJ2-1; 10 bases match TRBD2. The CDR3 loop spans 16 amino acids. J was trimmed by 0 bases and V by 6 bases; bases with no gene match: 4. Germline V gene lookup returns CDR1 KGHDR and CDR2 SFDVKD. CDR3 coding DNA: TGTGCCACCAGTCACCCTAGCGGGAGCTCCTACAATGAGCAGTTCTTC. It specifies CATSHPSGSSYNEQFF.

The CDR3 bases are TGTGCCAGCAGGAACCACACTGAAGCTTTCTTT. Translation gives CASRNHTEAFF. The chain employs TRBV6-4 and TRBJ1-1, with D unclear. Germline CDR1 MRHNA, CDR2 SNTAGT. CDR3 length equals 11 residues. Trimming left V 6 bases short and J 3 bases short, with 5 bases between.

The J gene is TRBJ1-2, the V gene TRBV2; the D gene is possibly TRBD1 (5 bases). The CDR3 length is 12 residues. Trimming took 7 bases from V and 7 from J, leaving 13 bases between them. Germline loops: CDR1 SNHLY, CDR2 FYNNEI. CDR3 loop: CASTYGDGGYTF. DNA for the CDR3: TGTGCCAGCACGTACGGGGACGGTGGCTACACCTTC. Full variable domain (outside the CDR3, taken from reference TRBV2 and TRBJ1-2): EPEVTQTPSHQVTQMGQEVILRCVPISNHLYFYWYRQILGQKVEFLVSFYNNEISEKSEIFDDQFSVERPDGSNFTLKIRSTKLEDSAMYFCASTYGDGGYTFGSGTRLTVV.

V and J are TRBV6-1 and TRBJ2-7; the D call may be TRBD1 or TRBD2 (5 bases each). Germline V gene data show CDR1 as MNHNS and CDR2 as SASEGT. This CDR3 comprises 13 residues. CDR3 nucleotide sequence: TGTGCTGCGTCCGGGACCGTCCACTACGAGCAGTACTTC. Translation: CAASGTVHYEQYF.

The chain links TRBV3-1 to TRBJ2-4; 8 bases are a match to TRBD1. The CDR3 runs to 17 residues. Germline lookup yields CDR1 LGHDT and CDR2 YNNKEL (reference sequence). J gave up 2 bases and V 4 bases, and 10 bases lay outside the gene matches. CDR3 residues: CASSPRRRGLTKNIQYF. CDR3 DNA: TGTGCCAGCAGCCCCCGCCGCAGGGGGCTTACCAAAAACATTCAGTACTTC.

V and J are TRBV9 and TRBJ2-5; D is possibly TRBD1 or TRBD2 (5 bases each). Germline lookup yields CDR1 SGDLS and CDR2 YYNGEE. CDR3 length: 16 residues. Trimming stripped 3 bases from V and 3 bases from J, with 18 bases between. The CDR3 coding sequence is TGTGCCAGCAGCGGAACCAAGGGACCCCCTGAAGAGACCCAGTACTTC. It codes for CASSGTKGPPEETQYF.

The chain combines TRBV5-1 with TRBJ2-5, with D possibly TRBD1 on 6 matching bases. Germline V gene lookup returns CDR1 SGHRS and CDR2 YFSETQ. Between the trimmed V and J ends, which lost 5 bases and 1 base, there was a span of 12 bases. The CDR3 spans 14 residues. The CDR3 sequence: CASRPTGIQETQYF. The CDR3 DNA is TGCGCCAGCAGACCAACAGGGATCCAAGAGACCCAGTACTTC. Full variable domain (rest looked up from reference TRBV5-1 and TRBJ2-5): KAGVTQTPRYLIKTRGQQVTLSCSPISGHRSVSWYQQTPGQGLQFLFEYFSETQRNKGNFPGRFSGRQFSNSRSEMNVSTLELGDSALYLCASRPTGIQETQYFGPGTRLLVL.

The sample holds one count of this clonotype. The V gene is TRBV7-2, the J gene TRBJ2-4; 8 bases fit TRBD2. Germline V lookup: CDR1 SGHTA, CDR2 FQGNSA. CDR3 length: 14 residues. V gave up 5 bases and J gave up 3 bases; unmatched junction bases: 3. The chain's CDR3 is CASSLGLVKNIQYF. In DNA form, the CDR3 reads TGTGCCAGCAGCCTGGGACTAGTCAAAAACATTCAGTACTTC.

The chain has TRBV6-2 or TRBV6-3 and TRBJ2-7, with a tentative D call TRBD2 (5 bases). Germline V gene lookup returns CDR1 MNHEY and CDR2 SVGEGT. CDR3 size: 14 residues. V gave up 1 base and J gave up 3 bases, with 10 bases separating them. CDR3 sequence (DNA): TGTGCCAGCAGTTACTTGGCCGGGAACTACGAGCAGTACTTC. Translating it yields CASSYLAGNYEQYF.

A word on this clonotype: Likely a read error: the CDR3 ends without its conserved phenylalanine or tryptophan. The chain is built from TRBV7-2 and TRBJ2-5; D may be TRBD1 (6 bases). This CDR3 is built from 14 residues. V lost 3 bases and J lost 5, with 13 bases in between. Germline CDR1 and CDR2: SGHTA and FQGNSA. The DNA of the CDR3 is TGTGCCAGCAGCTTGAACAGGGCCACGGAGACCCAGTACGTC. Amino acids: CASSLNRATETQYV.

This chain joins TRBV30 and TRBJ2-1; TRBD2 agrees at 10 bases. In germline, CDR1 is GTSNPN, CDR2 SVGIG (reference sequence). This CDR3 comprises 14 residues. Trimming at V came to 2 bases and at J to 9 bases, leaving 7 bases not matched to a gene. The CDR3 reads CAWSRLAGEGEQFF. DNA of the CDR3: TGTGCCTGGAGTAGGCTAGCGGGAGAAGGTGAGCAGTTCTTC.

V is TRBV3-1 and J is TRBJ1-2; 10 nucleotides line up with TRBD1. This CDR3 contains 17 residues. Germline lookup yields CDR1 LGHDT and CDR2 YNNKEL (reference sequence). V trimming: 2 bases; J trimming: 3 bases; junction bases outside the gene matches: 9. CDR3 in DNA: TGTGCCAGCAGCCAATACCAATCGACAGGGGGCTACTATGGCTACACCTTC. It yields the protein CASSQYQSTGGYYGYTF.

This chain connects TRBV10-3 to TRBJ1-2, with a weak D call TRBD1 (5 bases). Trimming shortened V by 0 bases and J by 4 bases, and 12 bases separated the two germline ends. CDR3 length: 15 amino acids. CDR1 ENHRY and CDR2 SYGVKD come from the germline V gene. The CDR3, as DNA: TGTGCCATCAGTGAGTCGTTACAGGCCCTCTATGGCTACACCTTC. Its protein is CAISESLQALYGYTF.

This clonotype has only a few counts. This chain joins TRBV24-1 and TRBJ2-1; possible D gene TRBD2, 5 bases. The CDR3 has 16 residues. Between the trimmed V and J ends, which lost 5 bases and 1 base, there was a span of 14 bases. Per the germline V gene, CDR1 is KGHDR and CDR2 is SFDVKD. CDR3 sequence (DNA): TGTGCCACCAGTGCCCCGGGGAGCGGTTCCTACAATGAGCAGTTCTTC. Protein product: CATSAPGSGSYNEQFF.

The chain joins TRBV7-2 to TRBJ2-3; the match to TRBD2 covers 7 bases. Trimming at V came to 3 bases and at J to 3 bases, leaving 9 bases not matched to a gene. Germline CDR1 SGHTA, CDR2 FQGNSA. This CDR3 spans 16 amino acids. The CDR3 nucleotides read TGTGCCAGCAGCTTGTCCCTTGGCGGGAGAACAGATACGCAGTATTTT. This encodes CASSLSLGGRTDTQYF.

The rearrangement uses TRBV20-1 and TRBJ2-3; the match to TRBD2 covers 13 bases. This CDR3 is 15 amino acids long. After removal of 4 bases from V and 2 bases from J, the junction contained 3 bases not matched to a gene. Germline V lookup: CDR1 DFQATT, CDR2 SNEGSKA (reference sequence). This CDR3 is CSAKGTSGTTDTQYF. As DNA, the CDR3 is TGCAGTGCTAAAGGGACTAGCGGGACCACAGATACGCAGTATTTT.

CDR3 nucleotides: TGTGCCAGCAGCTTAGTGAGCGGCTACAGCTCCTACAATGAGCAGTACTTC. Translated, it gives CASSLVSGYSSYNEQYF. The chain has TRBV7-2 and TRBJ2-1; D is perhaps TRBD2 (5 bases). Gene TRBJ2-7 matches the end of the DNA better, so the J call may be wrong. The CDR3 covers 17 residues. Germline V gene lookup returns CDR1 SGHTA and CDR2 FQGNSA.

The V gene is TRBV25-1, the J gene TRBJ2-7; D perhaps matches TRBD2 (6 bases). The germline gives CDR1 MGHDK, CDR2 SYGVNS. Deletions cut 3 bases from V and 4 bases from J, with 13 bases between. This CDR3 is 14 amino acids long. The CDR3 coding sequence is TGTGCCAGCAGTGATGCGACTAGGAGATACGAGCAGTACTTC. Its translation: CASSDATRRYEQYF.

Remarks on this clonotype: Since a much larger clone is just one base distant, this may be a read error. The chain couples TRBV4-1 to TRBJ2-7, with TRBD2 matching 9 bases. This CDR3 has 15 amino acids. From germline, CDR1 is MGHRA and CDR2 YSYEKL. The CDR3 sequence: CASCQDSSGNDEQYF. CDR3 nucleotides: TGCGCCAGCTGCCAAGATTCTAGCGGGAACGACGAGCAGTACTTC.

This clonotype has a handful of counts. The gene calls are TRBV7-2 and TRBJ1-1; 10 bases agree with TRBD1. Per germline, CDR1 SGHTA and CDR2 FQGNSA. The V and J ends lost 5 bases and 8 bases, in that order; junction bases with no gene match: 11. The length of the CDR3 is 15 residues. The CDR3 DNA reads as TGTGCCAGCAGCCCTGGACAGGGGGGCCTTGGGGAAGCTTTCTTT. It translates to CASSPGQGGLGEAFF.

The CDR3 protein is CAFGPGGTEAFF. CDR3 DNA: TGTGCCTTCGGCCCGGGTGGCACTGAAGCTTTCTTT. The V and J genes are TRBV10-3 and TRBJ1-1, with D uncertain. Germline V gene sequence: CDR1 ENHRY, CDR2 SYGVKD. V was shortened by 11 bases and J by 4 bases, with 14 bases between the two germline ends. The CDR3 is 12 amino acids.

Points on this clonotype: A single base separates this from a much larger clone, so it may be a read error. The chain is built from TRBV20-1 and TRBJ2-7; 7 nucleotides agree with TRBD2. This CDR3 has 14 residues. In germline, CDR1 is DFQATT, CDR2 SNEGSKA (reference sequence). J gave up 3 bases and V 7 bases, and 12 bases lay outside the gene matches. As DNA, the CDR3 is TGCAGTGTTAAGCGGGACGGAGGGGTCTACGAGCAGTACTTC. Encoded protein: CSVKRDGGVYEQYF.

The chain has TRBV7-9 and TRBJ1-2; 8 bases map to TRBD1. Germline V gene data show CDR1 as SEHNR and CDR2 as FQNEAQ (reference sequence). The CDR3 extends over 13 amino acids. V lost 5 bases to trimming and J lost 8 bases; unmatched junction nucleotides: 7. The CDR3 DNA reads as TGTGCCAGCAGCACATCGACAGGGGACGGCTACACCTTC. Residues: CASSTSTGDGYTF. Based on the CDR3 plus reference TRBV7-9 and TRBJ1-2, the full variable domain is DTGVSQNPRHKITKRGQNVTFRCDPISEHNRLYWYRQTLGQGPEFLTYFQNEAQLEKSRLLSDRFSAERPKGSFSTLEIQRTEQGDSAMYLCASSTSTGDGYTFGSGTRLTVV.

Regarding this clonotype: One end of the junction does not line up with germline, which may come from a read error. V usage is TRBV5-5 and J usage is TRBJ2-3; D unresolved. Per germline, CDR1 SGHKS and CDR2 YYEKEE (reference sequence). The CDR3 totals 14 residues. CDR3 amino acids: CAGSPTLVTDTQYF. The CDR3 bases are TGTGCCGGCAGCCCAACCCTAGTAACAGATACGCAGTATTTT.

V and J are TRBV5-5 and TRBJ2-1; D is undetermined. Germline values: CDR1 SGHKS, CDR2 YYEKEE (reference sequence). V lost 2 bases, J lost 8 bases, and 14 bases lay in between. The CDR3 has 14 amino acids. CDR3 loop: CASSLDSTGYEQFF. CDR3 DNA sequence: TGTGCCAGCAGCTTAGACTCAACTGGGTATGAGCAGTTCTTC.

CDR3 residues: CATLAGPYNEQFF. The CDR3 region has the DNA TGTGCCACTTTAGCGGGACCCTACAATGAGCAGTTCTTC. This chain links TRBV10-3 with TRBJ2-1; 8 nucleotides agree with TRBD2. This CDR3 has 13 amino acids. V shed 10 bases, J shed 2 bases, and the junction held 4 bases outside the gene matches. The germline gives CDR1 ENHRY, CDR2 SYGVKD.

V usage is TRBV7-2 and J usage is TRBJ1-4; the D gene is possibly TRBD1 (5 bases). V dropped 0 bases and J dropped 8 bases, with 16 bases sitting between them. The CDR3 length is 16 residues. CDR1 and CDR2 from the germline V gene are SGHTA and FQGNSA. The CDR3 loop reads CASSLAGRGMGEKLFF. CDR3 nucleotides: TGTGCCAGCAGCTTAGCGGGAAGGGGAATGGGGGAAAAACTGTTTTTT.

This clonotype was counted a few times. The genes are TRBV25-1 and TRBJ1-4; 9 bases agree with TRBD1. Trimming at V came to 3 bases and at J to 5 bases, leaving 10 bases not matched to a gene. Germline lookup yields CDR1 MGHDK and CDR2 SYGVNS. This CDR3 region has 17 residues. This CDR3 is CASSDLQGAGGNEKLFF. The CDR3, as DNA: TGTGCCAGCAGTGACCTACAGGGGGCTGGGGGGAATGAAAAACTGTTTTTT.